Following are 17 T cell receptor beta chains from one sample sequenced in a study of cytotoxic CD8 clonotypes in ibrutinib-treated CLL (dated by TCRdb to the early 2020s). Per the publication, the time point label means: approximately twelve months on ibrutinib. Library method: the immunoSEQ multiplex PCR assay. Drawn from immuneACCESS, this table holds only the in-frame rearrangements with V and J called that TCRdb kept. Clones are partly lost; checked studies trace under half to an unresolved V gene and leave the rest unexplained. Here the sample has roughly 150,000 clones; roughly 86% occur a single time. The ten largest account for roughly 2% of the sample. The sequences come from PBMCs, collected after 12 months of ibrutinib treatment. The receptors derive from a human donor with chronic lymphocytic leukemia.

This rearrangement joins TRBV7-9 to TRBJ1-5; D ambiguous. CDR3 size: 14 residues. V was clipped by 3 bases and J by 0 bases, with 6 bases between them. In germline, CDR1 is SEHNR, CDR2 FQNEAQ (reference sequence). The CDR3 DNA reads TGTGCCAGCAGCTTTAGTAATAGCAATCAGCCCCAGCATTTT. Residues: CASSFSNSNQPQHF.

The DNA of the CDR3 is TGTGCCAGCAGCTTGGTCTCCGGGACAGGGACAGAGACCCAGTACTTC. Translated, it gives CASSLVSGTGTETQYF. The chain recombines TRBV5-6 with TRBJ2-5, with 9 nucleotides matching TRBD1. The trim removed 0 bases at V and 4 bases at J, leaving 7 bases unmatched. The CDR3 sequence is 16 residues long. Germline V gives CDR1 SGHDT, CDR2 YYEEEE.

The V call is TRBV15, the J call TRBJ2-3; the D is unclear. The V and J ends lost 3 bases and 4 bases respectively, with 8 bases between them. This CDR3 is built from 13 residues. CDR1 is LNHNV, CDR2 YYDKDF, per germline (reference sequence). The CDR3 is CATSSSPADTQYF. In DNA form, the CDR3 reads TGTGCCACCAGCAGCAGTCCGGCAGATACGCAGTATTTT. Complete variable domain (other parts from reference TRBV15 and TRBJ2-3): DAMVIQNPRYQVTQFGKPVTLSCSQTLNHNVMYWYQQKSSQAPKLLFHYYDKDFNNEADTPDNFQSRRPNTSFCFLDIRSPGLGDTAMYLCATSSSPADTQYFGPGTRLTVL.

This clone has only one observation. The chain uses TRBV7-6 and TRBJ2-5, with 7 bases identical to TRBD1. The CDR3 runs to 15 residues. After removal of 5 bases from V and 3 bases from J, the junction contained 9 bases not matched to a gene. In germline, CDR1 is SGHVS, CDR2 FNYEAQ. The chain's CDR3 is CASSTIQGREETQYF. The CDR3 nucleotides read TGTGCCAGCAGCACGATACAGGGGCGGGAAGAGACCCAGTACTTC.

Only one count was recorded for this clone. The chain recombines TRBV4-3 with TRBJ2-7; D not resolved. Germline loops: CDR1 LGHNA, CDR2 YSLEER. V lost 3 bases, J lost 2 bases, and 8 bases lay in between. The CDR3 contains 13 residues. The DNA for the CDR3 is TGCGCCAGCAGCCAGGGGATAACCTACGAGCAGTACTTC. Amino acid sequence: CASSQGITYEQYF.

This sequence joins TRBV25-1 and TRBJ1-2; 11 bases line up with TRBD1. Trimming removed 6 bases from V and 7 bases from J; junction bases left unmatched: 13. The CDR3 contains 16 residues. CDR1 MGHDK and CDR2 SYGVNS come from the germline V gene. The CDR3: CASRGTGGRFSGGYTF. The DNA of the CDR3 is TGTGCCAGCAGAGGGACAGGGGGTAGGTTTTCGGGTGGCTACACCTTC.

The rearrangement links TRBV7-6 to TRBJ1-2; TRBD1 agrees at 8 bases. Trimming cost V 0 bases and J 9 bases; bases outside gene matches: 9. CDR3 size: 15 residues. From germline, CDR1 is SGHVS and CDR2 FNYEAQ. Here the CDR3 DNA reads TGTGCCAGCAGCTTAGCGGCCCAGGGGGCTATGCGCTACACCTTC. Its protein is CASSLAAQGAMRYTF.

This chain's CDR3 is CASLAEDMNTEAFF. CDR3 coding DNA: TGTGCTAGTTTAGCAGAGGATATGAACACTGAAGCTTTCTTT. The V call is TRBV12-5, the J call TRBJ1-1; D unclear. Germline assignment: CDR1 LGHNT and CDR2 FRNRAP. V lost 8 bases to trimming and J lost 0 bases, with 13 bases between them. The CDR3 has 14 amino acids.

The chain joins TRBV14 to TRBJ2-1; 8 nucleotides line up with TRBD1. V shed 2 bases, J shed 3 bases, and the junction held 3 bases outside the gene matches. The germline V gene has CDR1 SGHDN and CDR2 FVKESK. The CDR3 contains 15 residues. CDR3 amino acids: CASSQTGGNYNEQFF. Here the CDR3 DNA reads TGTGCCAGCAGCCAAACAGGGGGGAACTACAATGAGCAGTTCTTC.

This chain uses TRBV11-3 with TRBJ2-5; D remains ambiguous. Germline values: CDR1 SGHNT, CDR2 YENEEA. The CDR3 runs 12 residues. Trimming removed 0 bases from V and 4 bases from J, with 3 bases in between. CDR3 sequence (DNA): TGTGCCAGCAGCTTAGAAGGAGAGACCCAGTACTTC. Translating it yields CASSLEGETQYF.

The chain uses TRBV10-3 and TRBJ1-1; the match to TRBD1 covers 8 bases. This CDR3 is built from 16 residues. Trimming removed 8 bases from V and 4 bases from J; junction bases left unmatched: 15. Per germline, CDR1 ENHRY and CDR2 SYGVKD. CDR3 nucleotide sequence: TGTGCCATCGGGTTAAACGACAGGGGTTCGGGCACTGAAGCTTTCTTT. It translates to CAIGLNDRGSGTEAFF.

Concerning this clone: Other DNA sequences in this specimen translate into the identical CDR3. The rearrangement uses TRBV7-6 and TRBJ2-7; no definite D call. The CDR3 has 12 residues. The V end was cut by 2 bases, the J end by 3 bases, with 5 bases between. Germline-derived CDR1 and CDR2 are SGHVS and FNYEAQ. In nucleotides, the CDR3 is TGTGCCAGCAGCTTATCGGGCTACGAGCAGTACTTC. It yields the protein CASSLSGYEQYF.

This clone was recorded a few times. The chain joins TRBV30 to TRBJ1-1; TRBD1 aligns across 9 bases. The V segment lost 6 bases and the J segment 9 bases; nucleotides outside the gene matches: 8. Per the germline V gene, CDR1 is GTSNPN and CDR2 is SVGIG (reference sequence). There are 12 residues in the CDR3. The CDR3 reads CACRPGTGKAFF. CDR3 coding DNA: TGTGCCTGCCGGCCAGGGACAGGGAAAGCTTTCTTT.

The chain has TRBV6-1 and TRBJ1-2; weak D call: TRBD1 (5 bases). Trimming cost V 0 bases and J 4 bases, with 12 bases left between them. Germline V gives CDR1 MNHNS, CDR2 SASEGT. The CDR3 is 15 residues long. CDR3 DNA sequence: TGTGCCAGCAGTGAAGCGGGGACGGAGCTCTATGGCTACACCTTC. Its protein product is CASSEAGTELYGYTF.

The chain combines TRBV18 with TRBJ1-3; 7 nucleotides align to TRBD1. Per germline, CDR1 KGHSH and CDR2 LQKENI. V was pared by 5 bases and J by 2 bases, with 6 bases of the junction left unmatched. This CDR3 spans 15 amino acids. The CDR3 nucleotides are TGTGCCAGCTCATCTACAGGGGCACCTGGAAACACCATATATTTT. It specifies CASSSTGAPGNTIYF.

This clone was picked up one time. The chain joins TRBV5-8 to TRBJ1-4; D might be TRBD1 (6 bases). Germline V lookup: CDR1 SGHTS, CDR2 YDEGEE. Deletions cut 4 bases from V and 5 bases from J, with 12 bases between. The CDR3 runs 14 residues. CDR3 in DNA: TGTGCCAGCAGCCCTCTGGACAGAAATGAAAAACTGTTTTTT. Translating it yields CASSPLDRNEKLFF.

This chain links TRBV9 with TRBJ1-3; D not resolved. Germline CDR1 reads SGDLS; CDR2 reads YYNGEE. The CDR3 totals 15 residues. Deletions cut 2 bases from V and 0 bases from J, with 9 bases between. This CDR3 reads CASSVGHYSGNTIYF. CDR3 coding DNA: TGTGCCAGCAGCGTCGGTCACTACTCTGGAAACACCATATATTTT.